Included here is one TCR beta chain sequence, with context. What it binds is unknown. The junction had 11 bases not matched to a gene; V was cut back by 11 bases and J by 8 bases. Germline V gives CDR1 MNHEY, CDR2 SVGAGI. This CDR3 region has 13 residues. This specimen belongs to a study of T cell responses to AZD1222 COVID-19 vaccine. Regarding the study as a whole: Donor demographics were predominantly white British with a female majority; clonal diversity may be underestimated. Per reports, nearly half of all spike-specific TCRs target regions that are unmutated in variants. Two doses of AZD1222 preceded a rise in Spike-specific TCR breadth and depth. Spike was spanned by vaccine-associated CD4 TCRs, which were dominant at 160-218 and 743-854.

The protocol was immunoSEQ multiplex PCR, while the TCRdb copy is restricted to in-frame clones and leaves out a portion. Among 80,000 to 90,000 clones, approximately 90% were seen once, and the ten largest hold roughly 4.8%. The clonotype was recovered from an adult in good health. The sample consisted of peripheral blood, taken on day 0 of MenACWY control vaccination. V is TRBV6-5 and J is TRBJ1-4; the match to TRBD1 covers 7 bases. The CDR3 reads CAGNAGGREKLFF. The CDR3, as DNA: TGTGCCGGAAACGCAGGGGGGAGGGAAAAACTGTTTTTT.